Included here is one T cell receptor beta chain sequence, with context. This sample is drawn from a study of blood T cell repertoires in COVID-19. Study context: The United States, Italy and Spain provided the acute and convalescent COVID-19 samples.

The CDR3 is 15 residues long. Germline assignment: CDR1 KGHDR and CDR2 SFDVKD. Trimming took 3 bases from V and 2 from J, leaving 10 bases between them. Original processing methods: Researchers report that nucleated cell counts were estimated from reference gene primer amplification. Assay: immunoSEQ multiplex PCR; the TCRdb copy retains only in-frame clones and omits some. For V, J and clone size, that table is used; D and trimming come from the DNA. This table has 15,000 to 17,000 clones, 82% appearing once. This TCR was sampled from a man older than 75 with active or convalescent COVID-19. The chain recombines TRBV24-1 with TRBJ1-5, with D possibly matching TRBD1 (6 bases). The source material was peripheral blood. The CDR3 reads CATSDARGGNQPQHF. DNA for the CDR3: TGTGCCACCAGTGATGCCAGGGGTGGCAATCAGCCCCAGCATTTT.